A single sample is the source of the 5 T cell receptor beta chains below, sequenced in a study of T cell changes during pregnancy in multiple sclerosis. Method: immunoSEQ multiplex PCR; TCRdb's copy keeps in-frame clones and lacks some. The sample includes under 75,000 clones, 80% to 95% of them seen just once. This specimen consisted of CD4+ T cells from peripheral blood mononuclear cells, obtained after pregnancy. These receptors were collected from a female donor with multiple sclerosis, enrolled in a pregnancy study.

This chain joins TRBV5-1 and TRBJ1-2; tentative D call: TRBD1 (6 bases). CDR1 is SGHRS and CDR2 is YFSETQ in the germline V gene. The CDR3 extends over 15 amino acids. V was clipped by 0 bases and J by 2 bases, with 11 bases between them. CDR3 nucleotides: TGCGCCAGCAGCTTGGAATCAGGGGCAAACTATGGCTACACCTTC. This sequence encodes CASSLESGANYGYTF.

The V gene is TRBV18, the J gene TRBJ1-1; no reliable D call. V dropped 6 bases and J dropped 1 base, with 15 bases sitting between them. CDR3 length: 15 residues. Germline CDR1 and CDR2: KGHSH and LQKENI. Here the CDR3 DNA reads TGTGCCAGCTCTTGGGGAGAACAACCGAACACTGAAGCTTTCTTT. It codes for CASSWGEQPNTEAFF. The whole variable domain, remainder taken from reference TRBV18 and TRBJ1-1, is NAGVMQNPRHLVRRRGQEARLRCSPMKGHSHVYWYRQLPEEGLKFMVYLQKENIIDESGMPKERFSAEFPKEGPSILRIQQVVRGDSAAYFCASSWGEQPNTEAFFGQGTRLTVV.

The DNA for the CDR3 is TGTGCCAGCAGCCTAGCGGGAGGGCCTTTAGAGCAGTACTTC. It translates to CASSLAGGPLEQYF. V is TRBV5-4 and J is TRBJ2-7; 12 bases are shared with TRBD2. The CDR3 contains 14 residues. The germline gives CDR1 SGHNT, CDR2 YYREEE (reference sequence). The trim removed 4 bases at V and 7 bases at J, leaving 6 bases unmatched. Using reference TRBV5-4 and TRBJ2-7 for the parts outside the CDR3, the full variable domain is ETGVTQSPTHLIKTRGQQVTLRCSSQSGHNTVSWYQQALGQGPQFIFQYYREEENGRGNFPPRFSGLQFPNYSSELNVNALELDDSALYLCASSLAGGPLEQYFGPGTRLTVT.

This clone occurred once. V gene TRBV6-6 combines with J gene TRBJ1-2; D ambiguous. Trimming shortened V by 6 bases and J by 3 bases, and 17 bases separated the two germline ends. Germline CDR1 is MNHNY and CDR2 is SVGAGI (reference sequence). The CDR3 contains 15 residues. The CDR3 loop reads CASSGILDADYGYTF. The DNA for the CDR3 is TGTGCCAGCAGCGGTATTCTAGATGCTGACTATGGCTACACCTTC.

The V call is TRBV29-1, the J call TRBJ1-1; no definite D call. V lost 2 bases, J lost 1 base, and 14 bases lay in between. The germline CDR1 and CDR2 sequences are SQVTM and ANQGSEA. The CDR3 runs to 15 residues. The CDR3 DNA is TGCAGCGTTGAAAGTATGGGAGGCCCGAACACTGAAGCTTTCTTT. Its protein is CSVESMGGPNTEAFF.